This T cell receptor beta chain was recovered during a study of PD-L1 blockade in urothelial cancer. Study-wide background: Blood underwent analysis 3 weeks (second dose) and 6 weeks after treatment began. There were a median of approximately 140,000 T cells in blood samples.

Produced via immunoSEQ multiplex PCR; TCRdb's table is partial and in-frame only. The data contain under 50,000 clones, 75% to 90% of them singletons. This sample's time point: peripheral blood 6 weeks after treatment start. The CDR3 runs to 13 residues. V lost 4 bases to trimming and J lost 3 bases, with 7 bases between them. The germline CDR1 and CDR2 sequences are SNHLY and FYNNEI. This receptor was obtained from a man in his 60s with urothelial cancer. V is TRBV2 and J is TRBJ1-5, with D possibly matching TRBD1 (5 bases). The specimen was PBMCs, collected around atezolizumab (anti-PD-L1) treatment. CDR3 region: CASSAGINQPQHF. The DNA of the CDR3 is TGTGCCAGCAGTGCAGGGATCAATCAGCCCCAGCATTTT.